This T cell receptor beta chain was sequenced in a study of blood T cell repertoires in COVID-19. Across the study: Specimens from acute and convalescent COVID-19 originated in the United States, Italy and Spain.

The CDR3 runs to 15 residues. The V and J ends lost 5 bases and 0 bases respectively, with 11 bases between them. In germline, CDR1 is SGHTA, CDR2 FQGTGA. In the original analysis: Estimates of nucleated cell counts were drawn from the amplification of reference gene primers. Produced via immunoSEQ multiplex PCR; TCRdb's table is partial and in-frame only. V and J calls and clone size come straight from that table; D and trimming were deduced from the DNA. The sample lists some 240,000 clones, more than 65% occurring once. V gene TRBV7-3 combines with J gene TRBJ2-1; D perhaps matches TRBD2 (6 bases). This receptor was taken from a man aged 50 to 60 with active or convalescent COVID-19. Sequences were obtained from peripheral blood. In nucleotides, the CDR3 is TGTGCCAGCAGCCCCAGTAGCGGCTCCTACAATGAGCAGTTCTTC. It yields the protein CASSPSSGSYNEQFF. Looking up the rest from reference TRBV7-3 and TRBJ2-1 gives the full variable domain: GAGVSQTPSNKVTEKGKYVELRCDPISGHTALYWYRQSLGQGPEFLIYFQGTGAADDSGLPNDRFFAVRPEGSVSTLKIQRTERGDSAVYLCASSPSSGSYNEQFFGPGTRLTVL.